The 11 T cell receptor beta chains reported below all come from one sample, sequenced in a study of T cells after yellow fever vaccination (dated by TCRdb to the late 2010s). Libraries were made using 5' RACE. The sequencing machine was an Illumina HiSeq 2500. In TCRdb, the public reads were trimmed at Q25 with fastp and aligned with MiXCR, with productive beta chains retained. Each entry merges the rows of one CDR3 protein and shows their most common DNA and genes. Recorded for this sample are hundreds of thousands of distinct CDR3 sequences; 8.7% of them occurred a single time. The leading ten clones occupy roughly 18% of the sample. The intended sense of this specimen's treatment or condition label: live attenuated yellow fever vaccine strain. The sequencing used PBMCs, collected on the day of the first yellow fever vaccination. Every receptor here comes from a man between 18 and 35 years old who received the YFV17D yellow fever vaccine.

The CDR3 nucleotides read TGTGCCATGCAGGGGGCAGAGACCCAGTACTTC. Protein: CAMQGAETQYF. The chain recombines TRBV7-9 with TRBJ2-5; 8 bases are a match to TRBD1. This CDR3 contains 11 residues. Germline trimming cut 10 bases from V and 4 bases from J; bases unmatched to any gene: 2. Germline loops: CDR1 SEHNR, CDR2 FQNEAQ (reference sequence).

This clonotype has only a few counts. The J gene is TRBJ2-5, the V gene TRBV28; 8 bases fit TRBD1. Germline trimming cut 4 bases from V and 6 bases from J; bases unmatched to any gene: 7. CDR3 length: 14 residues. Per germline, CDR1 MDHEN and CDR2 SYDVKM. CDR3 residues: CASSYRAGGKTQYF. DNA of the CDR3: TGTGCCAGCAGTTATAGGGCAGGGGGCAAGACCCAGTACTTC.

This clonotype was seen a few times. The chain uses TRBV24-1 and TRBJ2-2, with D possibly matching TRBD1 (7 bases). This CDR3 region has 18 residues. V lost 4 bases and J lost 4, with 21 bases in between. Per germline, CDR1 KGHDR and CDR2 SFDVKD. The DNA for the CDR3 is TGTGCCACCAGTGACCCTAGTGGGGGGACAGAGACCACCGGGGAGCTGTTTTTT. It translates to CATSDPSGGTETTGELFF.

This clonotype has a handful of counts. J is TRBJ1-6 and V is TRBV4-2; D not resolved. Trimming pared 0 bases from V and 8 bases from J, leaving 8 bases between. The CDR3 loop spans 14 amino acids. In germline, CDR1 is LGHNA, CDR2 YNFKEQ. CDR3 sequence reads: CASSQDTTDSPLHF. The DNA of the CDR3 is TGTGCCAGCAGCCAAGATACAACTGATTCACCCCTCCACTTT.

The chain has TRBV6-6 and TRBJ1-2, with D unclear. The CDR3 has 12 amino acids. CDR1 is MNHNY, CDR2 SVGAGI, per germline (reference sequence). The V gene lost 6 bases and the J gene lost 7 bases, with 12 bases spanning the gap. CDR3 bases: TGTGCCAGCAGAAACGAGGCCTCTGGCTACACCTTC. This codes for CASRNEASGYTF.

This clonotype was counted ten times or more. The chain recombines TRBV4-3 with TRBJ2-7; possible D gene TRBD2, 5 bases. Trimming took off 3 bases at V and 1 base at J, with 13 bases between the two ends. This CDR3 region has 15 residues. CDR1 is LGHNA and CDR2 is YSLEER in the germline V gene. The CDR3 loop is CASSQASGWSYEQYF. The CDR3 DNA reads TGCGCCAGCAGCCAGGCCAGCGGTTGGTCCTACGAGCAGTACTTC.

This clonotype has a count of ten or more. The chain combines TRBV25-1 with TRBJ2-5; a weak D match, TRBD2 (6 bases). Trimming cost V 9 bases and J 2 bases, with 19 bases left between them. Germline loops: CDR1 MGHDK, CDR2 SYGVNS. The CDR3 totals 15 residues. In nucleotides, the CDR3 is TGTGCCAGTACCGATCCACGGGGGAGTCAAGAGACCCAGTACTTC. Its protein product is CASTDPRGSQETQYF. Drawing the rest from reference TRBV25-1 and TRBJ2-5, the complete variable domain is EADIYQTPRYLVIGTGKKITLECSQTMGHDKMYWYQQDPGMELHLIHYSYGVNSTEKGDLSSESTVSRIRTEHFPLTLESARPSHTSQYLCASTDPRGSQETQYFGPGTRLLVL.

A few counts support this clonotype. The V and J genes are TRBV27 and TRBJ1-1; D is perhaps TRBD1 (5 bases). This CDR3 is 14 amino acids long. The ends were cut back, 6 bases at V and 1 base at J, with 12 bases in the middle. Germline CDR1 and CDR2: MNHEY and SMNVEV (reference sequence). The CDR3, as DNA: TGTGCCAGCAGAGAGGGGTATGGGAACACTGAAGCTTTCTTT. Translating it yields CASREGYGNTEAFF.

This clonotype has a handful of counts. This chain joins TRBV12-3 or TRBV12-4 and TRBJ2-1, with 10 bases that match TRBD2. V dropped 3 bases and J dropped 4; count of bases not matched to a gene: 6. The CDR3 sequence is 16 residues long. This CDR3 is CASSLVAGGQYNEQFF. CDR3 in DNA: TGTGCCAGCAGTTTGGTAGCGGGGGGACAGTACAATGAGCAGTTCTTC.

The chain is built from TRBV4-3 and TRBJ2-3; D is possibly TRBD2 (5 bases). This CDR3 is 16 amino acids long. Germline V gives CDR1 LGHNA, CDR2 YSLEER. Trimming stripped 4 bases from V and 0 bases from J, with 14 bases between. CDR3 sequence: CASSLGVERSTDTQYF. CDR3 DNA: TGCGCCAGCAGCCTGGGAGTGGAGAGGAGCACAGATACGCAGTATTTT.

A single count supports this clonotype. This chain connects TRBV30 to TRBJ2-3; D remains unclear. Germline lookup yields CDR1 GTSNPN and CDR2 SVGIG (reference sequence). The germline V and J ends were trimmed by 2 bases and 4 bases, with 4 bases remaining between them. This CDR3 has 11 amino acids. For the CDR3, the DNA is TGTGCCTGGAGTTTGGCAGATACGCAGTATTTT. It specifies CAWSLADTQYF.